This T cell receptor (beta chain) was documented in a study of cytomegalovirus exposure and HLA in healthy donors. The wider study: The 130 or so validation repertoires, a later analysis reported, used the same platform as the 550 to 700 repertoires from the first cohort.

Libraries were prepared by immunoSEQ multiplex PCR; TCRdb keeps only in-frame clonotypes and omits some of them. Of about 160,000 clones in the sample, about nine tenths are singletons; the top ten hold around 4.4%. The roughly 120-subject validation cohort, separate from the roughly 700-subject first cohort, included the donors. Worth noting for this clone: Its target is unknown.

Study-level findings and limits: Within the 120 or so validation repertoires, first-cohort TCR clusters tended to co-occur, according to a later analysis.

Sequenced input: PBMCs. This clonotype was obtained from a man aged 18 to 35 in good health and CMV-seropositive.

The CDR3 here is CASSLDRVSQPQHF. CDR3 nucleotide sequence: TGTGCCAGTAGTTTGGACAGGGTAAGTCAGCCCCAGCATTTT. This sequence joins TRBV19 and TRBJ1-5, with 8 bases matching TRBD1. J was trimmed by 6 bases and V by 5 bases; bases with no gene match: 6. The CDR3 loop spans 14 amino acids. Germline V gene lookup returns CDR1 LNHDA and CDR2 SQIVND (reference sequence).